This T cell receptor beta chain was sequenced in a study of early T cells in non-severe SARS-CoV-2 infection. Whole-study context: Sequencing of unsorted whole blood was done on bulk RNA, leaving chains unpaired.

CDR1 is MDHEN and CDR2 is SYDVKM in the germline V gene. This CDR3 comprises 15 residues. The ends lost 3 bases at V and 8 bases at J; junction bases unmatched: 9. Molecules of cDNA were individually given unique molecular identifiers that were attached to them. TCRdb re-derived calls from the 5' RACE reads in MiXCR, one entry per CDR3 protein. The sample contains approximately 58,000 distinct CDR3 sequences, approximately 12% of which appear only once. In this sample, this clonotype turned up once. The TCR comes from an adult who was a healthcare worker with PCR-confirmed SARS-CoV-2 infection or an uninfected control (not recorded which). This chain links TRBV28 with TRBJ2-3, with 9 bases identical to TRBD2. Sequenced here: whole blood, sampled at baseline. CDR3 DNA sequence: TGTGCCAGCAGTTTCGGGACTAGCAGACCAGGTACGCAGTATTTT. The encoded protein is CASSFGTSRPGTQYF.